This TCR beta chain appears in the sequencing data of a study of CD8 T cells in ankylosing spondylitis (TCRdb year 2017). Context from the whole study: T cell receptor beta repertoires were profiled in healthy donors and ankylosing spondylitis patients so that disease-linked TCR variants could be found. The whole study cohort included over a hundred healthy donors and 25 ankylosing spondylitis patients. Peripheral blood was sampled, and synovial fluid was also collected from ankylosing spondylitis patients.

TCRdb records Illumina HiSeq 2500 as the sequencer. Quantitative 5'-RACE with molecular barcodes was used to prepare TCR beta libraries. As for the original processing: A new computational method, built on a probabilistic model of VDJ rearrangement, was used to identify disease-linked TCR variants. The public sequencing data were trimmed at Q25 with fastp and processed into clonotypes with MiXCR by TCRdb, which kept only in-frame beta chains. Each CDR3 protein gets just one entry, which takes the most common genes and DNA from the rows behind it. These V and J calls rely on TCRdb rather than the paper's analysis. The sample table holds 85,000 to 100,000 distinct CDR3 sequences, of which roughly 8.3% were seen once. Nearly 10% of the sample comes from the top ten. Overall study results and their limits: The disease-linked clones had a CD8+ phenotype and were found at relatively low frequencies in peripheral blood. Significant enrichment of the disease-linked clones was reported in matched synovial fluid samples from ankylosing spondylitis patients. Some motif variants had previously been reported in the synovial fluid and blood of reactive arthritis patients, which suggests shared mechanisms of disease initiation. A TCR beta motif made up of several highly homologous amino acid variants appeared to be characteristic of blood from ankylosing spondylitis patients.

Counted from cysteine to phenylalanine, this CDR3 has 14 amino acids. The kept DNA is CDR3 alone, 42 bases in frame from the first base. V is pared back by 2 bases and J by 0 bases, with 8 bases lying between the germline termini. Per the germline V gene, MGHRA is the CDR1 and YSYEKL is the CDR2. In this sample, this clonotype turned up many times. What this receptor recognizes is not known. Base-call qualities are not available, and no considerably larger clone is one nucleotide away. The receptor chain draws on TRBV4-1 and TRBJ2-7; too little of a D gene remains to name it. The TCR comes from a male donor with ankylosing spondylitis or in good health (not recorded which). Sequenced sample: blood, either unsorted or a sorted T cell fraction (not recorded which). The CDR3 protein sequence reads: CASSQPLRSYEQYF. Here is the DNA: TGCGCCAGCAGCCAACCGCTACGCTCCTACGAGCAGTACTTC.